These 19 T cell receptor beta chains originate from one sample sequenced in a study of shared clonotypes between healthy human individuals. Generated by immunoSEQ multiplex PCR, the TCRdb table keeps only in-frame clones and is missing some. Altogether about 980,000 clones are present, around 80% being singletons, with the ten largest covering approximately 1.5%. The sample was memory CD4+ T cells sorted from blood. As for subset: CD45RA-negative fraction. The origin of the receptors is a man aged 18 to 29 in good health.

This clone has a handful of counts. The V and J genes are TRBV4-1 and TRBJ2-7; D gene ambiguous. V gave up 6 bases and J gave up 2 bases, with 8 bases separating them. Germline assignment: CDR1 MGHRA and CDR2 YSYEKL. CDR3 length: 12 residues. The CDR3 DNA reads as TGCGCCAGCAGGAGCACCACCTACGAGCAGTACTTC. Translated, it gives CASRSTTYEQYF.

To note about this clone: The germline gene is not matched at one end of the junction; a read error may be the cause. V and J are TRBV7-7 and TRBJ2-2; 7 bases line up with TRBD2. The CDR3 has 15 amino acids. Germline V CDR1 and CDR2: SSHAT, FNYEAQ (reference sequence). The CDR3 loop reads CASSSGTKNTGELFF. The CDR3 DNA reads as TGTGCTAGCAGCTCCGGGACTAAGAACACCGGGGAGCTGTTTTTT.

V usage is TRBV28 and J usage is TRBJ1-3; TRBD1 matches at 8 bases. CDR1 is MDHEN, CDR2 SYDVKM, per germline. CDR3 length: 13 residues. The V segment lost 6 bases and the J segment 6 bases; nucleotides outside the gene matches: 4. CDR3 nucleotide sequence: TGTGCCAGCAGCCCGGGACAGGCAAACACCATATATTTT. Translated: CASSPGQANTIYF.

Comments on this clone: Other DNA sequences within the sample encode an identical CDR3. The chain uses TRBV10-3 and TRBJ2-3; D remains ambiguous. This CDR3 contains 11 residues. V gave up 3 bases and J gave up 5 bases, with 3 bases separating them. The V gene's germline CDR1 is ENHRY and CDR2 SYGVKD. CDR3 coding DNA: TGTGCCATCAGTGAAAGAGATACGCAGTATTTT. It translates to CAISERDTQYF.

A few counts support this clone. The rearrangement joins TRBV5-8 to TRBJ2-2, with TRBD2 identical over 7 bases. Germline assignment: CDR1 SGHTS and CDR2 YDEGEE. Trimming took 0 bases from V and 1 from J; bases not matched to a gene: 6. The CDR3 runs to 17 residues. CDR3 in amino acids: CASSLVLSGLNTGELFF. DNA of the CDR3: TGTGCCAGCAGCTTGGTCCTTAGCGGGCTGAACACCGGGGAGCTGTTTTTT.

Concerning this clone: One end of the junction varies from germline; a read error may be responsible. The J gene is TRBJ1-1, the V gene TRBV5-1; D is unresolved. CDR1 and CDR2 from the germline V gene are SGHRS and YFSETQ. This CDR3 spans 15 amino acids. For the CDR3, the DNA is TGCGCCAGCAGCTTAGAAGGGTGGGTGAAAACTGAAGCTTTCTTT. This encodes CASSLEGWVKTEAFF. The full variable domain, completed using reference TRBV5-1 and TRBJ1-1, is KAGVTQTPRYLIKTRGQQVTLSCSPISGHRSVSWYQQTPGQGLQFLFEYFSETQRNKGNFPGRFSGRQFSNSRSEMNVSTLELGDSALYLCASSLEGWVKTEAFFGQGTRLTVV.

V and J are TRBV30 and TRBJ2-6; D call uncertain. The germline CDR1 and CDR2 sequences are GTSNPN and SVGIG (reference sequence). The CDR3 has 15 amino acids. The ends were cut back, 3 bases at V and 1 base at J, with 10 bases in the middle. The chain's CDR3 is CAWSRDASGANVLTF. The CDR3 DNA follows: TGTGCCTGGAGCCGCGATGCATCTGGGGCCAACGTCCTGACTTTC.

This chain connects TRBV7-2 to TRBJ1-2; 8 nucleotides match TRBD1. Per the germline V gene, CDR1 is SGHTA and CDR2 is FQGNSA. The CDR3 contains 16 residues. Trimming at V came to 5 bases and at J to 5 bases, leaving 13 bases not matched to a gene. This CDR3 is CASSARQGRWGYGYTF. Here the CDR3 DNA reads TGTGCCAGCAGCGCACGACAGGGGAGGTGGGGTTATGGCTACACCTTC.

The V and J genes are TRBV2 and TRBJ1-2, with unresolved D. From germline, CDR1 is SNHLY and CDR2 FYNNEI. The CDR3 spans 12 residues. The V and J ends lost 5 bases and 2 bases respectively, with 6 bases between them. CDR3 protein: CASSLQNYGYTF. The CDR3 nucleotides are TGTGCCAGCAGTTTACAGAACTATGGCTACACCTTC.

The chain uses TRBV7-2 and TRBJ2-2; D is undetermined. Trimming removed 5 bases at V and 5 bases at J, with 12 bases between. The germline CDR1 and CDR2 sequences are SGHTA and FQGNSA. The CDR3 is 14 amino acids. CDR3 bases: TGTGCCAGCAGCCAACGACTCTCAACCGGGGAGCTGTTTTTT. It codes for CASSQRLSTGELFF.

This clone turned up a few times. The V gene is TRBV18, the J gene TRBJ1-3, with D possibly TRBD1 on 5 matching bases. Germline assignment: CDR1 KGHSH and CDR2 LQKENI. Trimming pared 4 bases from V and 1 base from J, leaving 14 bases between. CDR3 length equals 16 residues. CDR3 protein: CASSLGTEGSGNTIYF. The CDR3 DNA reads as TGTGCCAGCTCACTAGGGACGGAGGGGTCTGGAAACACCATATATTTT.

The gene calls are TRBV11-3 and TRBJ2-1; TRBD1 matches 7 bases. V gave up 1 base and J gave up 0 bases; unmatched junction bases: 3. The V gene's germline CDR1 is SGHNT and CDR2 YENEEA. The CDR3 consists of 16 residues. CDR3 coding DNA: TGTGCCAGCAGCTTAGCAGGGACAGCCTCCTACAATGAGCAGTTCTTC. It yields the protein CASSLAGTASYNEQFF.

The gene calls are TRBV2 and TRBJ1-6; D gene unclear. V was cut by 6 bases and J by 9 bases, with 21 bases left in between. Looked up from germline, CDR1 is SNHLY and CDR2 is FYNNEI. The CDR3 loop spans 16 amino acids. This chain's CDR3 is CASRATSKGNFSPLHF. In DNA form, the CDR3 reads TGTGCCAGCAGGGCCACCTCCAAGGGTAACTTTTCACCCCTCCACTTT.

The chain recombines TRBV5-1 with TRBJ1-1, with a tentative D call TRBD1 (5 bases). The CDR3 has 13 residues. V dropped 0 bases and J dropped 4 bases, with 7 bases sitting between them. Germline CDR1 SGHRS, CDR2 YFSETQ. CDR3 nucleotides: TGCGCCAGCAGCTTGGTGGGGACCACTGAAGCTTTCTTT. Encoded protein: CASSLVGTTEAFF.

The chain recombines TRBV5-6 with TRBJ2-5; unclear D gene. CDR3 size: 13 residues. Trimming took off 0 bases at V and 1 base at J, with 4 bases between the two ends. Germline V gene data show CDR1 as SGHDT and CDR2 as YYEEEE. The CDR3 protein is CASSLVSQETQYF. DNA for the CDR3: TGTGCCAGCAGCTTGGTCTCCCAAGAGACCCAGTACTTC. Based on the CDR3 plus reference TRBV5-6 and TRBJ2-5, the full variable domain is DAGVTQSPTHLIKTRGQQVTLRCSPKSGHDTVSWYQQALGQGPQFIFQYYEEEERQRGNFPDRFSGHQFPNYSSELNVNALLLGDSALYLCASSLVSQETQYFGPGTRLLVL.

V usage is TRBV28 and J usage is TRBJ1-5; 8 bases are a match to TRBD1. The CDR3 is made up of 17 amino acids. CDR1 and CDR2 from the germline V gene are MDHEN and SYDVKM. V dropped 4 bases and J dropped 3; count of bases not matched to a gene: 11. The DNA for the CDR3 is TGTGCCAGCAGTTCCCCGGCCGCGGGACAGGTCAATCAGCCCCAGCATTTT. Residues: CASSSPAAGQVNQPQHF. The whole variable domain, remainder taken from reference TRBV28 and TRBJ1-5, is DVKVTQSSRYLVKRTGEKVFLECVQDMDHENMFWYRQDPGLGLRLIYFSYDVKMKEKGDIPEGYSVSREKKERFSLILESASTNQTSMYLCASSSPAAGQVNQPQHFGDGTRLSIL.

The chain uses TRBV7-9 and TRBJ2-5, with 9 nucleotides matching TRBD2. The ends lost 1 base at V and 7 bases at J; junction bases unmatched: 7. Germline CDR1 SEHNR, CDR2 FQNEAQ (reference sequence). The CDR3 runs to 15 residues. The CDR3 DNA sequence: TGTGCCAGCAGCTTAGTTGTAGCGGGGGCAGTGACCCAGTACTTC. Its protein is CASSLVVAGAVTQYF.

The CDR3 sequence: CASSPRTSASQGMFF. The CDR3 region has the DNA TGTGCCAGCAGCCCCCGGACTAGCGCCTCCCAGGGTATGTTCTTC. The rearrangement joins TRBV7-9 to TRBJ2-1; TRBD2 matches 9 bases. Per the germline V gene, CDR1 is SEHNR and CDR2 is FQNEAQ (reference sequence). This CDR3 contains 15 residues. V trimming: 5 bases; J trimming: 15 bases; junction bases outside the gene matches: 17.

V is TRBV19 and J is TRBJ1-5; tentative D call: TRBD1 (5 bases). The germline V and J ends were trimmed by 6 bases and 12 bases, with 18 bases remaining between them. The length of the CDR3 is 13 residues. CDR1 and CDR2 from the germline V gene are LNHDA and SQIVND (reference sequence). CDR3 coding DNA: TGTGCCAGTAGCCTTACCAGACAGACAGACCAGCATTTT. It encodes CASSLTRQTDQHF. The full variable domain, completed using reference TRBV19 and TRBJ1-5, is DGGITQSPKYLFRKEGQNVTLSCEQNLNHDAMYWYRQDPGQGLRLIYYSQIVNDFQKGDIAEGYSVSREKKESFPLTVTSAQKNPTAFYLCASSLTRQTDQHFGDGTRLSIL.